This TCR beta chain was captured in a study of radiotherapy plus CTLA-4 blockade in lung cancer. The study's findings and limits: There was expansion of tumor-derived TCR clones in blood after radiotherapy plus ipilimumab.

A single count supports this clone. Its antigen is unknown. Treatment of patients with chemo-refractory metastatic non-small-cell lung cancer consisted of focal radiation plus CTLA-4 blockade with ipilimumab. Clones were sequenced by immunoSEQ multiplex PCR, and TCRdb holds only the in-frame ones, with some missing. The data hold more than 90,000 clones, with just over 85% observed a single time. CDR3 size: 14 residues. V was cut by 4 bases and J by 2 bases, with 10 bases left in between. The germline V gene has CDR1 LNHNV and CDR2 YYDKDF (reference sequence). The source is a human donor with non-small cell lung cancer that progressed on radiotherapy plus ipilimumab. The rearrangement uses TRBV15 and TRBJ2-3; D is tentatively TRBD1 or TRBD2 (5 bases each). The material sequenced was peripheral blood, taken from a patient treated with radiotherapy plus ipilimumab. CDR3 sequence (DNA): TGTGCCACCAGCAAGGGGACCGTCACAGATACGCAGTATTTT. Amino acid sequence: CATSKGTVTDTQYF.